This T cell receptor beta chain was recorded in a study of CD8 T cells in Susac syndrome. Study outcomes and limitations: The authors acknowledged that their TCR sequencing and HLA analysis involved a relatively small number of individuals.

The V and J ends lost 2 bases and 0 bases respectively, with 10 bases between them. The CDR3 loop spans 15 amino acids. Germline V CDR1 and CDR2: MNHNY, SVGAGI (reference sequence). After extraction with the RNeasy kit, roughly 0.5 to 1 ug of the RNA was reverse transcribed using random hexamers. The TCR beta CDR3 was amplified by immunoSEQ multiplex PCR across 54 Vbeta, 13 Jbeta. TCRdb recomputed calls from the immunoSEQ multiplex PCR reads with MiXCR, one row per CDR3 protein. This sample has more than 65,000 distinct CDR3 sequences, with 95% found just once. Concerning this clonotype: Its antigen remains unknown.

The source of this sequence is a human donor in good health. This chain joins TRBV6-6 and TRBJ1-2; unclear D gene. Sequenced material: CD8+ T cells from PBMCs. CDR3 protein: CASSYRQASNYGYTF. DNA for the CDR3: TGTGCCAGCAGTTACCGGCAGGCCTCTAACTATGGCTACACCTTC.